The present entry profiles one TCR beta chain with its context. Its matching antigen is unknown. These data are taken from a study of T-cell reconstitution after alpha-beta-depleted transplantation in children. Findings and limits, study-wide: Newly produced T cells mostly accounted for T-cell counts and diversity one year post-transplant.

TCRbeta library construction was performed incorporating unique molecular identifiers. TCRdb reprocessed the PCR reads with MiXCR, giving one entry per CDR3 protein. The data contain 200,000 to 250,000 distinct CDR3 sequences, 11% of them singletons. This specimen was PBMCs, taken before TCRalphabeta/CD19-depleted stem cell transplant. The source is a child younger than two with acute myeloid leukemia, due to receive a stem cell transplant.

The DNA of the CDR3 is TGTGCCAGCAGCCAAGAACTAGCGGGTCTCACAGATACGCAGTATTTT. It codes for CASSQELAGLTDTQYF. The chain has TRBV4-2 and TRBJ2-3; 9 bases match TRBD2. J lost 2 bases, V lost 0 bases, and 3 bases had no gene match. CDR3 length: 16 amino acids. The germline gives CDR1 LGHNA, CDR2 YNFKEQ.